The 18 T cell receptor beta chains in this list originate from one sample, sequenced in a study of blood T cell repertoires in COVID-19. The table came from immunoSEQ multiplex PCR; TCRdb's copy has only in-frame clones and leaves some out. The sample lists approximately 120,000 clones, roughly 80% occurring once. Source material: peripheral blood. These receptors all stem from a man of 80 years or more with COVID-19, enrolled during active disease.

This chain uses TRBV6-1 with TRBJ2-5; unclear D gene. The germline V gene encodes CDR1 MNHNS and CDR2 SASEGT. Between the trimmed V and J ends, which lost 2 bases and 2 bases, there was a span of 9 bases. The CDR3 length is 14 residues. The CDR3 here is CASSELGLQETQYF. DNA for the CDR3: TGTGCCAGCAGTGAATTGGGCCTACAAGAGACCCAGTACTTC.

This CDR3 reads CGSQGRAYNEQFF. DNA of the CDR3: TGTGGGTCGCAAGGGAGGGCCTACAATGAGCAGTTCTTC. This chain joins TRBV28 and TRBJ2-1; 7 bases are a match to TRBD2. Germline CDR1 MDHEN, CDR2 SYDVKM. This CDR3 region has 13 residues.

The sample holds a few counts of this clone. V gene TRBV10-2 combines with J gene TRBJ1-2; possible D gene TRBD1, 6 bases. CDR1 WSHSY and CDR2 SAAADI come from the germline V gene. The ends were cut back, 4 bases at V and 7 bases at J, with 16 bases in the middle. This CDR3 region has 14 residues. CDR3 sequence (DNA): TGCGCCAGCAGTGTAGGACGGGCCAGGGGTGGCTACACCTTC. The encoded protein is CASSVGRARGGYTF.

The chain carries TRBV9 and TRBJ1-2, with TRBD1 matching over 7 bases. CDR1 is SGDLS, CDR2 YYNGEE, per germline. V lost 5 bases to trimming and J lost 4 bases; unmatched junction nucleotides: 11. This CDR3 contains 15 residues. The CDR3 sequence: CASSTRQGPTYGYTF. DNA of the CDR3: TGTGCCAGCAGTACTAGACAGGGACCTACCTATGGCTACACCTTC. Supplemented by reference TRBV9 and TRBJ1-2, the full variable domain reads DSGVTQTPKHLITATGQRVTLRCSPRSGDLSVYWYQQSLDQGLQFLIQYYNGEERAKGNILERFSAQQFPDLHSELNLSSLELGDSALYFCASSTRQGPTYGYTFGSGTRLTVV.

J is TRBJ2-2 and V is TRBV3-1 (or the pseudogene TRBV3-2); TRBD2 matches 11 bases. The CDR3 sequence is 14 residues long. V lost 4 bases, J lost 6 bases, and 1 base stayed unmatched. The germline V gene has CDR1 LGHDT and CDR2 YNNKEL (reference sequence). The CDR3 spells CASSLAGGAGELFF. For the CDR3, the DNA is TGTGCCAGCAGCCTAGCGGGAGGGGCCGGGGAGCTGTTTTTT.

The chain links TRBV5-1 to TRBJ2-7; a possible D gene is TRBD1 (5 bases). V was pared by 2 bases and J by 5 bases, with 14 bases between. The V gene's germline CDR1 is SGHRS and CDR2 YFSETQ. CDR3 length equals 14 residues. CDR3 loop: CASSFRGPGDEQYF. The CDR3 DNA follows: TGCGCCAGCAGCTTTAGGGGTCCGGGCGACGAGCAGTACTTC.

This clone was observed a few times. The chain links TRBV2 to TRBJ1-3, with 9 bases aligning to TRBD1. Germline V gene lookup returns CDR1 SNHLY and CDR2 FYNNEI. The trim removed 0 bases at V and 2 bases at J, leaving 2 bases unmatched. The CDR3 has 16 amino acids. The CDR3 nucleotides read TGTGCCAGCAGTGAAGCGGGACAGGGCCCTGGAAACACCATATATTTT. This gives the protein CASSEAGQGPGNTIYF.

On this clone itself: A read error may produce the germline difference seen at one junction end. The rearrangement uses TRBV7-7 and TRBJ2-2; D unresolved. The CDR3 consists of 13 residues. The germline V gene has CDR1 SSHAT and CDR2 FNYEAQ (reference sequence). The CDR3, as DNA: TGTGCTAGCAGCCCGCGACTCACCGGGGAGCTGTTTTTT. Translated, it gives CASSPRLTGELFF. Complete variable domain (other parts from reference TRBV7-7 and TRBJ2-2): GAGVSQSPRYKVTKRGQDVTLRCDPISSHATLYWYQQALGQGPEFLTYFNYEAQPDKSGLPSDRFSAERPEGSISTLTIQRTEQRDSAMYRCASSPRLTGELFFGEGSRLTVL.

The J gene is TRBJ2-2, the V gene TRBV5-4; 8 positions agree with TRBD1. J gave up 1 base and V 4 bases, and 3 bases lay outside the gene matches. The CDR3 is 15 amino acids. Germline V gene lookup returns CDR1 SGHNT and CDR2 YYREEE (reference sequence). The CDR3 nucleotides are TGTGCCAGCAGCCCCGGGACAGGGAACACCGGGGAGCTGTTTTTT. Its protein product is CASSPGTGNTGELFF.

This clone was seen only once. This chain uses TRBV18 with TRBJ1-5; 7 nucleotides match TRBD1. This CDR3 has 16 residues. Germline V CDR1 and CDR2: KGHSH, LQKENI. Losses at the gene ends were 4 bases for V and 8 bases for J; bases not matched to a gene: 14. CDR3 nucleotides: TGTGCCAGCTCACTACTAGGAAACAGGGGCGCGAAGCCCCAGCATTTT. This encodes CASSLLGNRGAKPQHF.

This clone was counted only a few times. The chain combines TRBV7-3 with TRBJ2-1, with 7 bases lining up with TRBD2. With V trimmed by 1 base and J by 8 bases, 8 bases remained unmatched. CDR3 length equals 15 residues. Germline CDR1 and CDR2: SGHTA and FQGTGA. The DNA for the CDR3 is TGTGCCAGCAGCTTAATTGGGCGGGAGTATGATGAGCAGTTCTTC. Translated, it gives CASSLIGREYDEQFF.

The rearrangement uses TRBV11-2 and TRBJ2-7, with 14 bases aligning to TRBD2. Per the germline V gene, CDR1 is SGHAT and CDR2 is FQNNGV. The CDR3 sequence is 13 residues long. V was clipped by 6 bases and J by 8 bases; unmatched bases: 3. The CDR3 protein is CASRGTSGRKQYF. In DNA form, the CDR3 reads TGTGCCAGCAGAGGGACTAGCGGGAGAAAGCAGTACTTC. The full variable domain, its missing parts supplied by reference TRBV11-2 and TRBJ2-7, is EAGVAQSPRYKIIEKRQSVAFWCNPISGHATLYWYQQILGQGPKLLIQFQNNGVVDDSQLPKDRFSAERLKGVDSTLKIQPAKLEDSAVYLCASRGTSGRKQYFGPGTRLTVT.

The rearrangement joins TRBV7-2 to TRBJ1-2; weak D call: TRBD1 (5 bases). Germline CDR1 SGHTA, CDR2 FQGNSA. The CDR3 has 14 amino acids. The germline V and J ends were trimmed by 5 bases and 8 bases, with 18 bases remaining between them. CDR3 DNA: TGTGCCAGCAGCCCCCTTGGGGCCCAAAGGGGCTACACCTTC. It encodes CASSPLGAQRGYTF. Complete variable domain (other parts from reference TRBV7-2 and TRBJ1-2): GAGVSQSPSNKVTEKGKDVELRCDPISGHTALYWYRQSLGQGLEFLIYFQGNSAPDKSGLPSDRFSAERTGGSVSTLTIQRTQQEDSAVYLCASSPLGAQRGYTFGSGTRLTVV.

Only a few counts were recorded for this clone. V and J are TRBV6-5 and TRBJ1-1; 7 bases are shared with TRBD1. V lost 2 bases to trimming and J lost 1 base; unmatched junction nucleotides: 7. Per germline, CDR1 MNHEY and CDR2 SVGAGI. This CDR3 has 16 residues. The chain's CDR3 is CASSYGMGQQNTEAFF. CDR3 DNA: TGTGCCAGCAGTTACGGTATGGGACAGCAGAACACTGAAGCTTTCTTT.

The table lists this clone with a count of one. The V call is TRBV6-5, the J call TRBJ2-7; 12 bases map to TRBD1. The CDR3 is made up of 15 amino acids. The germline CDR1 and CDR2 sequences are MNHEY and SVGAGI. The V and J ends lost 6 bases and 4 bases, in that order; junction bases with no gene match: 7. CDR3 protein: CASSWDRGRRYEQYF. The CDR3 region has the DNA TGTGCCAGCAGCTGGGACAGGGGGCGAAGGTACGAGCAGTACTTC.

This sequence joins TRBV21-1 and TRBJ2-7; the table's D call TRBD2 went unverified against the DNA. TRBV21-1 constitutes a pseudogene. This CDR3 region has 17 residues. The chain's CDR3 is CASRTSGRAIPTYKQYF. The CDR3 DNA sequence: TGTGCCAGCAGAACTAGCGGGAGGGCCATACCCACCTACAAGCAGTACTTC.

V gene TRBV24-1 combines with J gene TRBJ2-7; D unresolved. This CDR3 is built from 11 residues. Trimming stripped 3 bases from V and 8 bases from J, with 7 bases between. CDR1 KGHDR and CDR2 SFDVKD come from the germline V gene. The CDR3 here is CATSDSIKQYF. For the CDR3, the DNA is TGTGCCACCAGTGATAGCATCAAGCAGTACTTC.

Only one count was recorded for this clone. V and J are TRBV27 and TRBJ2-2; TRBD2 aligns across 8 bases. Germline-derived CDR1 and CDR2 are MNHEY and SMNVEV (reference sequence). The CDR3 loop spans 17 amino acids. Losses at the gene ends were 7 bases for V and 5 bases for J; bases not matched to a gene: 15. DNA of the CDR3: TGTGCCAGCACGCAGTCCGGGGGGGCGGGAGTGACCGGGGAGCTGTTTTTT. It encodes CASTQSGGAGVTGELFF.